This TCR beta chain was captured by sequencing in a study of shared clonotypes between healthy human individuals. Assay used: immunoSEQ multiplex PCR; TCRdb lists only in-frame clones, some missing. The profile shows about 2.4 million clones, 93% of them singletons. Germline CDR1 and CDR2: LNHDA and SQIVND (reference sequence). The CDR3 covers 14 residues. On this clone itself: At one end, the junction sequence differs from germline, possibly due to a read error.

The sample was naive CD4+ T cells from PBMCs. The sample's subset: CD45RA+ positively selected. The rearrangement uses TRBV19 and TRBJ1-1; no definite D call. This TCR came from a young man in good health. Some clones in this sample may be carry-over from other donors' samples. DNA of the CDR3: TGTGCCGGTAGCCGGTTGCCGGCGGACACTGAAGCTTTCTTT. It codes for CAGSRLPADTEAFF.